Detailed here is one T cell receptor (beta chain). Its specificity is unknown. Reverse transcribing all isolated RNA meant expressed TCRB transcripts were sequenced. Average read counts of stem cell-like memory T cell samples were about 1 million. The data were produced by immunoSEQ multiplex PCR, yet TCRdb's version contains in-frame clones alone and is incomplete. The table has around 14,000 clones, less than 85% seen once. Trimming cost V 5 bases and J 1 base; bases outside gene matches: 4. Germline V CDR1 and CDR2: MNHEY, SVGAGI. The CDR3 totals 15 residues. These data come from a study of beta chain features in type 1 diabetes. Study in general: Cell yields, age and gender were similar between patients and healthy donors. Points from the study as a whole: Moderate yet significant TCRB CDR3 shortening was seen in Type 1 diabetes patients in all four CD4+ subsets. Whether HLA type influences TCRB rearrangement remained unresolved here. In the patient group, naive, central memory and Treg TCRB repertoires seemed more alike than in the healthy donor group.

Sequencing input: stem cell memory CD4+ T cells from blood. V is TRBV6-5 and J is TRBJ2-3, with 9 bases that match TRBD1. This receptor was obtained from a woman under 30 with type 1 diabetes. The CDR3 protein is CASSPRDRGTDTQYF. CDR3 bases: TGTGCCAGCAGTCCCCGGGACAGGGGCACAGATACGCAGTATTTT.